This TCR beta chain is from a study of blood T cell repertoires in COVID-19. As for the study in general: Samples taken during acute and convalescent COVID-19 were collected in the United States, Italy and Spain. Sources were T cells, B-cell-depleted T cells, or PBMCs; the material itself was cDNA or gDNA.

V was clipped by 4 bases and J by 6 bases, with 7 bases between them. CDR1 is LNHDA, CDR2 SQIVND, per germline (reference sequence). CDR3 size: 12 residues. Here immunoSEQ multiplex PCR was the method, and the copy in TCRdb shows in-frame clones only, minus some. The table shows roughly 440,000 clones, with around 89% occurring only once. This receptor was obtained from a woman in her forties or fifties with COVID-19, enrolled during active disease. The rearrangement uses TRBV19 and TRBJ1-5; D is ambiguous. What was sequenced was peripheral blood. The DNA of the CDR3 is TGTGCCAGTAGTAGGGAGGGTCAGCCCCAGCATTTT. Translation: CASSREGQPQHF.